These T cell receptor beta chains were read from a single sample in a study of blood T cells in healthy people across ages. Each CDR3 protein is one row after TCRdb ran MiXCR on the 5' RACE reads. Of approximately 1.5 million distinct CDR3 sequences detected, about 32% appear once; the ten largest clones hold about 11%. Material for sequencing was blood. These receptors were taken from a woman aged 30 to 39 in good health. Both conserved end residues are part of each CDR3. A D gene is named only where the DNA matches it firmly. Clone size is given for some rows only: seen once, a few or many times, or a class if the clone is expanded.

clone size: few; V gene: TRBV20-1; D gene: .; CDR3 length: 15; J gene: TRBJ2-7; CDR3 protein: CSANPLGGSSYEQYF; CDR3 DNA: TGCAGTGCTAACCCCCTGGGAGGCAGCTCCTACGAGCAGTACTTC
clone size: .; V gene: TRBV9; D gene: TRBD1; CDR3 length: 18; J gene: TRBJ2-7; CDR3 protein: CASSVGGGTGEKHYEQYF; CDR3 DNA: TGTGCCAGCAGCGTAGGAGGAGGGACAGGGGAAAAACACTACGAGCAGTACTTC
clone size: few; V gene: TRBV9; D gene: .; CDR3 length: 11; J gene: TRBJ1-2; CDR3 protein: CASSVREVLTF; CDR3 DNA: TGTGCCAGCAGCGTCCGGGAGGTTCTCACCTTC
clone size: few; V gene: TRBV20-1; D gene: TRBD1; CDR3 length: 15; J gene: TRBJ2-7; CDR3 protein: CSARATGTALYEQYF; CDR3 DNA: TGCAGTGCTAGAGCTACCGGGACAGCACTTTACGAGCAGTACTTC
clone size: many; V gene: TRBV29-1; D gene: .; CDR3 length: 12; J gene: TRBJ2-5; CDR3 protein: CSVVEGTKTQYF; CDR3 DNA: TGCAGCGTCGTTGAAGGGACCAAGACCCAGTACTTC
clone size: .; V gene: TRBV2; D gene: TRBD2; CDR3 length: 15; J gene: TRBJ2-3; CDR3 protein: CASVQGLVGTDTQYF; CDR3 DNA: TGTGCCAGCGTCCAGGGACTAGTAGGTACAGATACGCAGTATTTT
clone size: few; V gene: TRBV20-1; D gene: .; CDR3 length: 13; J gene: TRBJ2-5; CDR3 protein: CSASPAGGETQYF; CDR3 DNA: TGCAGTGCTAGCCCGGCAGGGGGGGAGACCCAGTACTTC
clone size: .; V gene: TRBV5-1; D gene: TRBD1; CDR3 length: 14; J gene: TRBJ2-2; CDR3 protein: CASSQGQGLGELFF; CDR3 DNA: TGCGCCAGCAGCCAAGGACAGGGGCTCGGGGAGCTGTTTTTT
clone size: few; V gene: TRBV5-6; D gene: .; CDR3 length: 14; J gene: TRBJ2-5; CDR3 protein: CASSLGTFQETQYF; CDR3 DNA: TGTGCCAGCAGCCTAGGGACATTCCAAGAGACCCAGTACTTC
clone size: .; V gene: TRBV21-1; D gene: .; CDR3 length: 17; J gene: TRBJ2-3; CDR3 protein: CASSKIQPSASTDTQYF; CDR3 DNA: TGTGCCAGTAGCAAAATTCAGCCTTCTGCTAGCACAGATACGCAGTATTTT
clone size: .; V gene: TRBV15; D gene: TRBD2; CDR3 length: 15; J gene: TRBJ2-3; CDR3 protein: CATSRDSGGLKTQYF; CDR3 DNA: TGTGCCACCAGCAGAGACAGCGGGGGGCTTAAGACGCAGTATTTT
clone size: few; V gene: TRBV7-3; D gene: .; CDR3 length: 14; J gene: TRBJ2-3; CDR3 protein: CASSFVPNADTQYF; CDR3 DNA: TGTGCCAGCAGCTTCGTCCCGAACGCAGATACGCAGTATTTT
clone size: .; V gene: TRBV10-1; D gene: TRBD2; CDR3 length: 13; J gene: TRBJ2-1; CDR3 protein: CASSERGGMKQFF; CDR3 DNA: TGCGCCAGCAGTGAGCGCGGGGGAATGAAGCAGTTCTTC
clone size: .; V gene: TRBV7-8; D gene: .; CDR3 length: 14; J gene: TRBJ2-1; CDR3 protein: CASSSEGVINEQFF; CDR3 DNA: TGTGCCAGCAGCTCCGAGGGGGTTATCAATGAGCAGTTCTTC
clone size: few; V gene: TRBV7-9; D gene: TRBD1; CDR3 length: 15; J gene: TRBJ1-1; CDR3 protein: CASSPPGQGTFGAFF; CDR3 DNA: TGTGCCAGCAGCCCACCGGGACAGGGGACCTTTGGCGCTTTCTTT
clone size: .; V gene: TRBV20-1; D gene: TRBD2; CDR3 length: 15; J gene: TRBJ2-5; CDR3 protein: CSAAAAGARQETQYF; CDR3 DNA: TGCAGTGCTGCAGCGGCGGGAGCTCGTCAAGAGACCCAGTACTTC
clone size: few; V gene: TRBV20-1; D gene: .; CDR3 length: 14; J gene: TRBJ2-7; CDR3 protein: CSARIDSATYEQYF; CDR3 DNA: TGCAGTGCTAGAATAGACAGCGCTACCTACGAGCAGTACTTC
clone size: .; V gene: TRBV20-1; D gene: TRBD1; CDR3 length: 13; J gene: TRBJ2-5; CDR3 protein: CSAPVDREETQYF; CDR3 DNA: TGCAGTGCCCCGGTGGACAGGGAAGAGACCCAGTACTTC
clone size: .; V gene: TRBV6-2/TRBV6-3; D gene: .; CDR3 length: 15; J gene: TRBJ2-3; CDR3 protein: CASSLGRVSADTQYF; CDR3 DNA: TGTGCCAGCAGCCTCGGACGGGTTAGCGCAGATACGCAGTATTTT
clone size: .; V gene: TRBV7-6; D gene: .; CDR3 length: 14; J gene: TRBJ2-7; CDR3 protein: CASSWGQGRDEQYF; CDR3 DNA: TGTGCCAGCAGCTGGGGTCAGGGGAGGGACGAGCAGTACTTC
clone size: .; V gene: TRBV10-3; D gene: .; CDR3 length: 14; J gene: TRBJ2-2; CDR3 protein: CAIGGQQNTGELFF; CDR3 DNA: TGTGCCATCGGAGGACAGCAGAACACCGGGGAGCTGTTTTTT
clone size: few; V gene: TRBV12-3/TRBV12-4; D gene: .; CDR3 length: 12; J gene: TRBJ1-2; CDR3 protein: CASGLQAGGYTF; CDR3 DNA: TGTGCCAGCGGCCTCCAAGCGGGCGGCTACACCTTC
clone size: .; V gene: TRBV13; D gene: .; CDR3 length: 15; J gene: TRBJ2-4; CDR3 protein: CASSPPGGRKNIQYF; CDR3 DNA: TGTGCCAGCAGCCCTCCCGGGGGACGCAAAAACATTCAGTACTTC